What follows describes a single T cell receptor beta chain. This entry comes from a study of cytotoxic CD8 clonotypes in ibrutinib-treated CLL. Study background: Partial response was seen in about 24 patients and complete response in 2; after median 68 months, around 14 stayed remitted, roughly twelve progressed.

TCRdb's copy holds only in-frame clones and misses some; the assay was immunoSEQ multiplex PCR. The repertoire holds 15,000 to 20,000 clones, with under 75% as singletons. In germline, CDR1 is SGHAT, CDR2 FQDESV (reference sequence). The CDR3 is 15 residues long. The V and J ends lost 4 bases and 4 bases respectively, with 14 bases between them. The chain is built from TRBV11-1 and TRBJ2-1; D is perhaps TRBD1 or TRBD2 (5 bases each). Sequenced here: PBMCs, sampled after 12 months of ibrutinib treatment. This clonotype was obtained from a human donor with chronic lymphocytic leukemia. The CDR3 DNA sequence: TGTGCCAGCAGCTCCTCCGGGACCGAGTACAATGAGCAGTTCTTC. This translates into CASSSSGTEYNEQFF.